Here is one TCR beta chain with its context. The source of the sample is a study of PD-1 blockade in classical Hodgkin lymphoma. J gave up 7 bases and V 2 bases, and 1 base lay outside the gene matches. This CDR3 contains 14 residues. CDR1 and CDR2 (germline): ENHRY, SYGVKD. Repertoires were generated with immunoSEQ multiplex PCR, while TCRdb's copy carries only in-frame clones and drops some. The sample has tens of thousands of clones, approximately 78% seen once. Noted time point: cycle 4 day 1 (C4D1), after less than 7 weeks of nivolumab. Autologous stem cell transplantation was followed by relapse in every patient, and brentuximab vedotin exposure varied.

The rearrangement joins TRBV10-3 to TRBJ1-5; TRBD1 agrees at 11 bases. The source of this sequence is a human donor with classical Hodgkin lymphoma. Here the sequenced sample was peripheral blood mononuclear cells (PBMCs), taken before the fourth cycle of nivolumab. The CDR3 here is CAISEGTGGQPQHF. The CDR3 coding sequence is TGTGCCATCAGTGAGGGGACAGGGGGACAGCCCCAGCATTTT.